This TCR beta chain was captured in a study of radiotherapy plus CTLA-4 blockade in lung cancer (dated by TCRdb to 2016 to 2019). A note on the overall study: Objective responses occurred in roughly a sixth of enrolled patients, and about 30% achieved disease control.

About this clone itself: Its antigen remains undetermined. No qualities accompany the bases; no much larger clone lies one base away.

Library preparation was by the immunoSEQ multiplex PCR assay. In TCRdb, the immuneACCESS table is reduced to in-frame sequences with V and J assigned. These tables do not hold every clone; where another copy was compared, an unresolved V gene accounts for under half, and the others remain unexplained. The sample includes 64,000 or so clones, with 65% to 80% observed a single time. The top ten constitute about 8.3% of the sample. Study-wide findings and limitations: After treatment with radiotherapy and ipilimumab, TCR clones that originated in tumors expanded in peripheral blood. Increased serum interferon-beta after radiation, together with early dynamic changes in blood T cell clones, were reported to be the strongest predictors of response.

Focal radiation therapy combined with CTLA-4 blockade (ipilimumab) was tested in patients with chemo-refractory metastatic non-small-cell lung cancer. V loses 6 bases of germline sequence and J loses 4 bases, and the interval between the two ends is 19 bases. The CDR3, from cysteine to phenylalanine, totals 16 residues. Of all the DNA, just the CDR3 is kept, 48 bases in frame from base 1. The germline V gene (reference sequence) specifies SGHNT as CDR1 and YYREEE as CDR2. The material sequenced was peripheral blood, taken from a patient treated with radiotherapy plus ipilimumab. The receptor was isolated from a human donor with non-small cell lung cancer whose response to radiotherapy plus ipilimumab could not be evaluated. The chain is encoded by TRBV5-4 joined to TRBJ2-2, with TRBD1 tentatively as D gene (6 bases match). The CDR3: CASKGVGAGTTGELFF. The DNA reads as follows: TGTGCCAGCAAGGGGGTTGGAGCAGGGACCACCGGGGAGCTGTTTTTT.